One and the same sample provided the 23 T cell receptor beta chains below, sequenced in a study of T cell repertoires in breast cancer. Unpaired genes were suppressed by blocking oligonucleotides during a second nested PCR. One entry per CDR3 protein results from TCRdb running MiXCR on the emulsion pairing reads. The data contain tens of thousands of distinct CDR3 sequences, about 50% of them seen just once; the ten biggest clones take up 60%. Paired alpha-beta TCRs of CD8+ T cells were analyzed by expanded emulsion RT-PCR. The material sequenced was CD8+ T cells. These receptors were taken from a pool of human donors with breast cancer or a healthy control (not recorded which).

V and J are TRBV15 and TRBJ2-5; D remains unclear. CDR3 length: 13 amino acids. The germline V and J ends were trimmed by 5 bases and 5 bases, with 12 bases remaining between them. Germline V lookup: CDR1 LNHNV, CDR2 YYDKDF (reference sequence). The CDR3 loop is CATSPGGYETQYF. In DNA, the CDR3 is TGTGCCACCAGCCCGGGCGGTTACGAGACCCAGTACTTC.

This clonotype was seen only a few times. The V gene is TRBV3-1, the J gene TRBJ1-1; 7 bases are a match to TRBD1. The ends lost 1 base at V and 11 bases at J; junction bases unmatched: 7. Germline V gene sequence: CDR1 LGHDT, CDR2 YNNKEL (reference sequence). The CDR3 loop spans 13 amino acids. CDR3 sequence: CASSQGQGLGAFF. CDR3 DNA sequence: TGTGCCAGCAGCCAAGGACAGGGTCTCGGGGCTTTCTTT. Full variable domain (remainder filled in from reference TRBV3-1 and TRBJ1-1): DTAVSQTPKYLVTQMGNDKSIKCEQNLGHDTMYWYKQDSKKFLKIMFSYNNKELIINETVPNRFSPKSPDKAHLNLHINSLELGDSAVYFCASSQGQGLGAFFGQGTRLTVV.

J is TRBJ1-3 and V is TRBV9; D ambiguous. The CDR3 is made up of 13 amino acids. The V end was cut by 4 bases, the J end by 4 bases, with 9 bases between. Germline values: CDR1 SGDLS, CDR2 YYNGEE. CDR3 in amino acids: CASSTPPGNTIYF. In DNA form, the CDR3 reads TGTGCCAGCAGCACACCTCCCGGAAACACCATATATTTT. The full variable domain, with the rest looked up from reference TRBV9 and TRBJ1-3, is DSGVTQTPKHLITATGQRVTLRCSPRSGDLSVYWYQQSLDQGLQFLIQYYNGEERAKGNILERFSAQQFPDLHSELNLSSLELGDSALYFCASSTPPGNTIYFGEGSWLTVV.

V gene TRBV7-6 combines with J gene TRBJ2-7, with D unclear. Trimming stripped 0 bases from V and 3 bases from J, with 6 bases between. The CDR3 contains 13 residues. Germline assignment: CDR1 SGHVS and CDR2 FNYEAQ. The CDR3 region is CASSLACLYEQYF. The CDR3 nucleotides are TGTGCCAGCAGCTTAGCCTGCCTCTACGAGCAGTACTTC.

The chain is built from TRBV3-1 and TRBJ1-2, with D tentatively TRBD1 (6 bases). The CDR3 contains 17 residues. Germline CDR1 is LGHDT and CDR2 is YNNKEL (reference sequence). V shed 7 bases and J shed 5 bases, with 26 bases lying between them. CDR3 residues: CASNQRSNSGVTYGYTF. The CDR3 region has the DNA TGTGCCAGCAACCAGCGATCTAATTCAGGGGTCACGTATGGCTACACCTTC.

Only a few counts were recorded for this clonotype. This rearrangement joins TRBV24-1 to TRBJ2-3; D gene uncertain. The germline V gene encodes CDR1 KGHDR and CDR2 SFDVKD. The CDR3 runs 13 residues. Trimming cost V 4 bases and J 2 bases, with 6 bases left between them. CDR3: CATSEVNTDTQYF. The CDR3 region has the DNA TGTGCCACCAGTGAAGTGAACACAGATACGCAGTATTTT.

The chain joins TRBV3-1 to TRBJ2-7; no firm D call. Germline V gene data show CDR1 as LGHDT and CDR2 as YNNKEL (reference sequence). The CDR3 has 12 residues. V dropped 3 bases and J dropped 3 bases, with 6 bases sitting between them. CDR3 amino acids: CASSHTIYEQYF. Here the CDR3 DNA reads TGTGCCAGCAGCCACACCATCTACGAGCAGTACTTC.

This clonotype was seen a few times. The genes are TRBV15 and TRBJ1-2; no firm D call. V gave up 0 bases and J gave up 8 bases, with 10 bases separating them. CDR1 is LNHNV and CDR2 is YYDKDF in the germline V gene (reference sequence). The CDR3 is 13 amino acids. In nucleotides, the CDR3 is TGTGCCACCAGCAGAGATCAACAAGGGGGCTACACCTTC. Translated: CATSRDQQGGYTF. The full variable domain, rest sourced from reference TRBV15 and TRBJ1-2, is DAMVIQNPRYQVTQFGKPVTLSCSQTLNHNVMYWYQQKSSQAPKLLFHYYDKDFNNEADTPDNFQSRRPNTSFCFLDIRSPGLGDTAMYLCATSRDQQGGYTFGSGTRLTVV.

The chain has TRBV5-1 and TRBJ2-5, with D unclear. Germline CDR1 reads SGHRS; CDR2 reads YFSETQ. The V end lost 2 bases, the J end lost 1 base, and 9 bases lay between the germline ends. This CDR3 has 14 amino acids. The chain's CDR3 is CASSFDLGQETQYF. The CDR3 DNA is TGCGCCAGCAGCTTTGACCTGGGCCAAGAGACCCAGTACTTC.

Turning to this clonotype: Given a much more abundant clone one base away, this may be a read error. The J gene is TRBJ1-1, the V gene TRBV20-1; no firm D call. The V and J ends lost 6 bases and 6 bases respectively, with 11 bases between them. The CDR3 totals 11 residues. Germline lookup yields CDR1 DFQATT and CDR2 SNEGSKA (reference sequence). The CDR3 spells CSAVGWPEAFF. CDR3 coding DNA: TGCAGTGCGGTGGGCTGGCCTGAAGCTTTCTTT.

This clonotype showed up just a few times. The chain joins TRBV27 to TRBJ2-2; 12 bases fit TRBD1. The germline V gene has CDR1 MNHEY and CDR2 SMNVEV (reference sequence). CDR3 length: 17 residues. Unmatched junction bases numbered 11, after V lost 6 bases and J lost 6 bases. CDR3 protein: CASSSSPGTGGPGELFF. The CDR3 DNA sequence: TGTGCCAGCAGCTCTAGCCCCGGGACAGGGGGCCCCGGGGAGCTGTTTTTT.

In this sample, this clonotype turned up once. An end of the junction does not agree with germline; a read error may underlie this. CDR3 in DNA: TGCGCCGGCAGTGATAGCAGATCCACAGATACGCAGTATTTT. Protein: CAGSDSRSTDTQYF. The chain recombines TRBV10-1 with TRBJ2-3; D uncertain. The CDR3 is 14 residues long. Germline V gives CDR1 WNHNN, CDR2 SYGVQD (reference sequence).

The chain joins TRBV3-1 to TRBJ2-7; a weak D match, TRBD1 (5 bases). Germline V CDR1 and CDR2: LGHDT, YNNKEL (reference sequence). The CDR3 consists of 13 residues. The V and J ends lost 4 bases and 5 bases respectively, with 12 bases between them. This CDR3 reads CASSPRVGDEQYF. CDR3 nucleotide sequence: TGTGCCAGCAGCCCCCGAGTAGGGGACGAGCAGTACTTC.

This clonotype came up a few times. J is TRBJ2-3 and V is TRBV5-4; 7 bases map to TRBD1. The CDR3 is 15 amino acids. CDR1 SGHNT and CDR2 YYREEE come from the germline V gene (reference sequence). The V and J ends lost 3 bases and 5 bases, in that order; junction bases with no gene match: 9. The CDR3 nucleotides are TGTGCCAGCAGCTCGGAAGACAGGGTGGGAGATACGCAGTATTTT. Encoded protein: CASSSEDRVGDTQYF.

This chain uses TRBV3-1 with TRBJ2-3; no firm D call. V shed 4 bases and J shed 2 bases, with 10 bases lying between them. In germline, CDR1 is LGHDT, CDR2 YNNKEL (reference sequence). CDR3 length: 14 residues. The CDR3 DNA is TGTGCCAGCAGCCGAACACAGACCACAGATACGCAGTATTTT. It translates to CASSRTQTTDTQYF.

V gene TRBV6-1 combines with J gene TRBJ1-6, with a possible D match to TRBD1 (5 bases). Trimming left V 7 bases short and J 0 bases short, with 10 bases between. CDR3 length equals 15 residues. Germline-derived CDR1 and CDR2 are MNHNS and SASEGT. CDR3: CASNRGSSYNSPLHF. The CDR3 region has the DNA TGTGCCAGCAATCGGGGGAGCTCCTATAATTCACCCCTCCACTTT.

V and J are TRBV9 and TRBJ2-7; tentatively, D is TRBD1 (6 bases). With 1 base removed from V and 4 bases from J, the gap between germline ends came to 15 bases. Germline V gives CDR1 SGDLS, CDR2 YYNGEE. The CDR3 length is 15 residues. CDR3 nucleotide sequence: TGTGCCAGCAGCGTAACCCCACAGGGAGAATACGAGCAGTACTTC. It translates to CASSVTPQGEYEQYF.

This chain connects TRBV19 to TRBJ2-2, with 9 bases fitting TRBD1. This CDR3 comprises 16 residues. Germline V gene sequence: CDR1 LNHDA, CDR2 SQIVND (reference sequence). Trimming removed 11 bases from V and 7 bases from J; junction bases left unmatched: 17. The CDR3 is CAAGTGKLLSGGELFF. CDR3 nucleotide sequence: TGTGCCGCCGGGACAGGGAAACTCCTGTCTGGCGGGGAGCTGTTTTTT. Using reference TRBV19 and TRBJ2-2 for the parts outside the CDR3, the full variable domain is DGGITQSPKYLFRKEGQNVTLSCEQNLNHDAMYWYRQDPGQGLRLIYYSQIVNDFQKGDIAEGYSVSREKKESFPLTVTSAQKNPTAFYLCAAGTGKLLSGGELFFGEGSRLTVL.

The rearrangement uses TRBV14 and TRBJ1-1; D is perhaps TRBD1 (6 bases). The CDR3 contains 16 residues. Germline V gives CDR1 SGHDN, CDR2 FVKESK. The V and J ends lost 6 bases and 0 bases respectively, with 17 bases between them. The CDR3 DNA reads TGTGCCAGCAGACAAACAGGGAAGGGGATGAACACTGAAGCTTTCTTT. It translates to CASRQTGKGMNTEAFF.

The chain employs TRBV30 and TRBJ1-6; the D is unclear. V shed 2 bases and J shed 7 bases, with 9 bases lying between them. Germline CDR1 is GTSNPN and CDR2 is SVGIG (reference sequence). The CDR3 length is 13 residues. In DNA form, the CDR3 reads TGTGCCTGGAGTCTCCCCGGGAATTCACCCCTCCACTTT. Translated: CAWSLPGNSPLHF. The full variable domain, with the rest looked up from reference TRBV30 and TRBJ1-6, is SQTIHQWPATLVQPVGSPLSLECTVEGTSNPNLYWYRQAAGRGLQLLFYSVGIGQISSEVPQNLSASRPQDRQFILSSKKLLLSDSGFYLCAWSLPGNSPLHFGNGTRLTVT.

Comments on this clonotype: Germline is not matched at one junction end, which may reflect a read error. The chain joins TRBV6-2 or TRBV6-3 to TRBJ2-3; D could derive from TRBD1 or TRBD2 (5 bases each). CDR1 and CDR2 from the germline V gene are MNHEY and SVGEGT. CDR3 length: 15 amino acids. CDR3 nucleotides: TGTGCCAGTTCTCGAGGGGTAGGGAGCATAGATACGCAGTATTTT. Its protein product is CASSRGVGSIDTQYF.

CDR3 sequence (DNA): TGTGCCAGCAGTTTAGACCAGGGACAGGGTGGGAATGAGCAGTTCTTC. Its translation: CASSLDQGQGGNEQFF. J is TRBJ2-1 and V is TRBV12-3 or TRBV12-4; TRBD1 matches 9 bases. The CDR3 length is 16 residues. With 1 base clipped from V and 7 bases from J, the junction kept 8 bases outside the gene matches.

This rearrangement joins TRBV2 to TRBJ1-1; no definite D call. V lost 5 bases to trimming and J lost 4 bases, with 20 bases between them. The germline V gene encodes CDR1 SNHLY and CDR2 FYNNEI. The CDR3 runs 16 residues. CDR3 in DNA: TGTGCCAGCAGTTCCCCCAAGGGCGGGGTGAGCACTGAAGCTTTCTTT. Protein: CASSSPKGGVSTEAFF.